The clone carrying this TCR beta chain was picked up a small number of times. No antigen is known for it. TCRdb re-called the RT-PCR reads through MiXCR, storing one row per CDR3 protein. Counted here are 250,000 to 350,000 distinct CDR3 sequences, roughly 22% occurring once; the ten biggest clones make up under 13%. The sample is drawn from a study of response to subunit inactivated influenza vaccine. Study-wide results and limits: Authors suggested that a seasonal influenza vaccination recruits few new T cells each time.

This CDR3 region has 15 residues. Trimming cost V 6 bases and J 1 base; bases outside gene matches: 10. Per germline, CDR1 DFQATT and CDR2 SNEGSKA (reference sequence). The rearrangement joins TRBV20-1 to TRBJ1-1; TRBD1 aligns across 8 bases. The receptor was derived from a man aged 45 to 75 who received an inactivated influenza vaccine. This material consisted of PBMCs from blood, taken about 20 months after vaccination. The CDR3 DNA follows: TGCAGTGCGGGGGACAGGCGGCAGGGGAACACTGAAGCTTTCTTT. This encodes CSAGDRRQGNTEAFF.